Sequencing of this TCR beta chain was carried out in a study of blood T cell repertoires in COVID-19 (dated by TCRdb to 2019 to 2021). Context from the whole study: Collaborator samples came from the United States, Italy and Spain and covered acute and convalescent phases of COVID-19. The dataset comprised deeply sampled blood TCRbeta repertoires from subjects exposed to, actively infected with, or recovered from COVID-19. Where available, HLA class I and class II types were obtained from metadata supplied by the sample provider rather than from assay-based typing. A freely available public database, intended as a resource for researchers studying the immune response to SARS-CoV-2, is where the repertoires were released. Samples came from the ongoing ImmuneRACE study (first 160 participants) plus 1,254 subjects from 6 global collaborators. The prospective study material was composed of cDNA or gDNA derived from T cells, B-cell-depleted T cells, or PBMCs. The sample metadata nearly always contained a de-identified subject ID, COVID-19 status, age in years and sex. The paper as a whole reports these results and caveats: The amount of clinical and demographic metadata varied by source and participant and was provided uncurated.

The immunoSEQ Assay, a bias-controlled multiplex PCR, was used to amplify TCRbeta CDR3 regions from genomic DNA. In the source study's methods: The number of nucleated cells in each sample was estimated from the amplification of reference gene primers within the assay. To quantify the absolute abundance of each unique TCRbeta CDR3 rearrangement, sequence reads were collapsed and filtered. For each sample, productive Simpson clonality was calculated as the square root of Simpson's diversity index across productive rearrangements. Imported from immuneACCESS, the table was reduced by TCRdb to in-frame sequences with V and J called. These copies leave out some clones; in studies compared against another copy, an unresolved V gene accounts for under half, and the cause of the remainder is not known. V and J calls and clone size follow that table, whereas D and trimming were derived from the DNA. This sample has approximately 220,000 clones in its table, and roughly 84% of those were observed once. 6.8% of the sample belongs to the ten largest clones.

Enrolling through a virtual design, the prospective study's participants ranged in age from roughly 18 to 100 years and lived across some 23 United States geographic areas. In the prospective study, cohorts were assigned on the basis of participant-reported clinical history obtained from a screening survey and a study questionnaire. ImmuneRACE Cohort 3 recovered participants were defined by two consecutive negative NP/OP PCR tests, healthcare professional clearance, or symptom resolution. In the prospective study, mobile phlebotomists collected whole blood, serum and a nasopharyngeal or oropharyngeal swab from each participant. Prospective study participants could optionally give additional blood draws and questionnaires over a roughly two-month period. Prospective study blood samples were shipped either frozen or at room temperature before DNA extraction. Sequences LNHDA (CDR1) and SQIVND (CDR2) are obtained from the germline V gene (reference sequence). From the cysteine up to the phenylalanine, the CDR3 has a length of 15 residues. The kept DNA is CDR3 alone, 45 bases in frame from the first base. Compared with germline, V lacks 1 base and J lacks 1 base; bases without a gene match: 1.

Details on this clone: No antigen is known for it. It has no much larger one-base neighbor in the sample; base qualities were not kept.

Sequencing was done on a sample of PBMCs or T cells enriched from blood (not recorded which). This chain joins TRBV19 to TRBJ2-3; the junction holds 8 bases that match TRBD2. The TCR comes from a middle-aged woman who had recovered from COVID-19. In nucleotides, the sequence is TGTGCCAGTAGTATAGGAGCGGGAGGCACAGATACGCAGTATTTT. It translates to CASSIGAGGTDTQYF.